This T cell receptor beta chain was sequenced during a study of OX40 agonist ivuxolimab in advanced cancers. Study context: Partial response was recorded in three patients: one hepatocellular carcinoma and two cutaneous melanoma cases.

Measured with immunoSEQ multiplex PCR; TCRdb has only the in-frame clones, and not every one. The sample holds more than 50,000 clones; roughly nine tenths are singletons and the top ten take approximately 18%. Study-wide results and caveats: In a subset of nonresponders, normalized T-cell clonal expansion was also low.

Germline V gives CDR1 PRHDT, CDR2 FYEKMQ (reference sequence). V lost 2 bases, J lost 6 bases, and 8 bases lay in between. This CDR3 comprises 13 residues. In the case of this clone: Antigen specificity is unknown.

This chain links TRBV13 with TRBJ2-1, with D hard to call. This TCR was recovered from an adult with an advanced solid tumor such as melanoma, head and neck, liver or kidney cancer. Sequencing was performed on CD4+ or CD8+ T cells sorted from blood, taken in a trial of the OX40 agonist ivuxolimab. DNA of the CDR3: TGTGCCAGCAGCTTATATGGGCCCAATGAGCAGTTCTTC. Translation: CASSLYGPNEQFF.